This passage covers 2 T cell receptor beta chains from one sample sequenced in a study of cytomegalovirus exposure and HLA in healthy donors. The PCR employed 60 Vbeta primers together with 13 Jbeta primers. This table comes from immunoSEQ multiplex PCR, and its TCRdb copy is limited to in-frame clones, with some not included. The sample contains about 160,000 clones, 70% to 80% of which appear only once. Specimen: PBMCs. These receptors all stem from a man between 35 and 55 years old in good health and CMV-seronegative.

In this sample, this clone turned up a few times. This chain uses TRBV7-8 with TRBJ1-2; TRBD1 is a possible D gene (6 bases). In germline, CDR1 is SGHVS, CDR2 FQNEAQ. V gave up 4 bases and J gave up 6 bases, with 12 bases separating them. This CDR3 comprises 13 residues. The CDR3: CASSSDRLNGYTF. The CDR3 coding sequence is TGTGCCAGCAGCTCGGACAGATTGAATGGCTACACCTTC.

The V and J genes are TRBV5-1 and TRBJ2-7; a possible D gene is TRBD2 (6 bases). V lost 4 bases and J 3 bases, leaving 8 bases between the germline ends. The CDR3 is 12 amino acids. CDR1 is SGHRS and CDR2 is YFSETQ in the germline V gene. This chain's CDR3 is CASSRENYEQYF. CDR3 DNA: TGCGCCAGCAGCCGGGAGAACTACGAGCAGTACTTC.